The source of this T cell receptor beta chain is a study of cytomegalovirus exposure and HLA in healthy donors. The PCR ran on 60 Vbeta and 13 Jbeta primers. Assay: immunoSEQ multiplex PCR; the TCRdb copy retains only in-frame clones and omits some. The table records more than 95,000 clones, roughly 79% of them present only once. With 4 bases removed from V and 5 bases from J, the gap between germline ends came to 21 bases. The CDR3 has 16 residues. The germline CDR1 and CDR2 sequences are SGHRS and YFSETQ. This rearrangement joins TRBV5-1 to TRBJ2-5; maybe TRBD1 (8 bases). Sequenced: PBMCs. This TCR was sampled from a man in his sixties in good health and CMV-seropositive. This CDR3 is CASSPNPGQGGETQYF. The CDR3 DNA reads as TGCGCCAGCAGCCCTAACCCAGGACAGGGAGGGGAGACCCAGTACTTC.